The rows below give T cell receptor beta chains drawn from one sample of a study of cytomegalovirus exposure and HLA in healthy donors. Method: immunoSEQ multiplex PCR; TCRdb's copy keeps in-frame clones and lacks some. This sample carries about 140,000 clones, roughly 73% of them seen once, and the ten largest clones take roughly 1.6%. The sequenced sample was PBMCs. The receptors derive from a female donor in good health and CMV-seronegative. Each CDR3 is given with its conserved first and last residue. The D gene is left open where the match is weak. For some rows the clone size is stated as once, few or many, or as a class when expanded; others skip it.

d_call,clone_size,v_call,j_call,cdr3_aa,cdr3_nt
-,-,TRBV29-1,TRBJ1-2,CSVYRGYGYTF,TGCAGCGTTTATCGAGGCTATGGCTACACCTTC
TRBD1,-,TRBV27,TRBJ2-7,CASSSTSGTAIHF,TGTGCCAGCAGTTCCACCTCCGGGACAGCCATACACTTC
TRBD1,few,TRBV25-1,TRBJ1-2,CASRANPGQVDYGYTF,TGTGCCAGCAGAGCTAATCCGGGACAGGTAGACTATGGCTACACCTTC
-,-,TRBV25-1,TRBJ1-2,CASSESPRGGYTF,TGTGCCAGCAGTGAATCTCCCCGAGGGGGCTACACCTTC
TRBD1,few,TRBV2,TRBJ2-1,CASSEEGQGYNEQFF,TGTGCCAGCAGTGAAGAGGGACAGGGTTACAATGAGCAGTTCTTC
-,-,TRBV7-9,TRBJ1-5,CASSSLDWEPQHF,TGTGCCAGCAGCTCCTTGGACTGGGAGCCCCAGCATTTT
-,-,TRBV5-1,TRBJ2-7,CASSLETGRGYEQYF,TGCGCCAGCAGCTTGGAAACAGGAAGGGGCTACGAGCAGTACTTC
-,-,TRBV7-9,TRBJ1-4,CAINSESPNEKLFF,TGTGCAATCAACTCGGAGTCCCCTAATGAAAAACTGTTTTTT
TRBD1,few,TRBV7-6,TRBJ1-2,CASSATDRSNYGYTF,TGTGCCAGCAGCGCCACGGACAGGTCTAACTATGGCTACACCTTC
-,-,TRBV27,TRBJ1-1,CASSLSQAGNTEAFF,TGTGCCAGCAGTTTATCCCAGGCCGGGAACACTGAAGCTTTCTTT
TRBD1,few,TRBV6-6,TRBJ1-1,CASSYGQGSSEAFF,TGTGCCAGCAGTTACGGACAGGGCTCCTCTGAAGCTTTCTTT
TRBD1,-,TRBV19,TRBJ1-1,CASTPLTGGTEAFF,TGTGCCAGTACCCCCCTGACAGGGGGCACTGAAGCTTTCTTT
TRBD1,-,TRBV2,TRBJ1-5,CASGGTGNQPQHF,TGTGCCAGCGGCGGGACAGGCAATCAGCCCCAGCATTTT
-,once,TRBV10-3,TRBJ2-2,CAISELVTQNTGELFF,TGTGCCATCAGTGAGTTGGTGACTCAAAACACCGGGGAGCTGTTTTTT
-,-,TRBV29-1,TRBJ2-2,CSVEVSTVGTGELFF,TGCAGCGTTGAAGTATCAACAGTTGGAACCGGGGAGCTGTTTTTT
-,-,TRBV10-3,TRBJ2-5,CAISESRLRETQYF,TGTGCCATCAGTGAGTCGCGATTACGGGAGACCCAGTACTTC
TRBD2,-,TRBV19,TRBJ2-7,CASSIKAPELAGLPYEQYF,TGTGCCAGTAGTATAAAGGCCCCGGAACTAGCGGGGCTTCCCTACGAGCAGTACTTC
-,-,TRBV19,TRBJ1-1,CASSIGDTYEAFF,TGTGCCAGTAGTATTGGGGACACCTATGAAGCTTTCTTT
TRBD1,once,TRBV27,TRBJ1-2,CASSLTGEKANYGYTF,TGTGCCAGCAGCCTGACAGGGGAAAAAGCTAACTATGGCTACACCTTC
TRBD2,-,TRBV9,TRBJ2-1,CASSAWGREGPDPYNEQFF,TGTGCCAGCAGCGCATGGGGGCGGGAGGGCCCGGATCCATACAATGAGCAGTTCTTC
-,-,TRBV28,TRBJ1-2,CASSLDISWGGNYGYTF,TGTGCCAGCAGTTTGGATATAAGTTGGGGGGGGAACTATGGCTACACCTTC
-,-,TRBV5-1,TRBJ2-3,CASVPGGLSTDTQYF,TGCGCCAGCGTCCCAGGGGGGCTTAGCACAGATACGCAGTATTTT
-,once,TRBV6-6,TRBJ2-7,CASSYPDRRGTYEQYF,TGTGCCAGCAGTTACCCAGACAGGCGGGGGACTTACGAGCAGTACTTC
-,-,TRBV6-5,TRBJ1-5,CASSPDRGSNQPQHF,TGTGCCAGCAGTCCAGACCGGGGTAGCAATCAGCCCCAGCATTTT
-,once,TRBV14,TRBJ2-7,CASSQSQGLQEQYF,TGTGCCAGCAGCCAAAGCCAGGGGTTGCAGGAGCAGTACTTC
TRBD2,-,TRBV15,TRBJ2-7,CATSRASGGPMYEQYF,TGTGCCACCAGCAGAGCGAGCGGGGGCCCTATGTACGAGCAGTACTTC
TRBD1,-,TRBV28,TRBJ2-7,CASSLSPGQGAGYEQYF,TGTGCCAGCAGTTTATCTCCCGGGCAGGGGGCGGGCTACGAGCAGTACTTC
-,-,TRBV2,TRBJ2-7,CASRDSRQSYEQYF,TGTGCCAGCAGGGACAGTAGACAATCCTACGAGCAGTACTTC
-,-,TRBV2,TRBJ2-3,CASKPTGTDTQYF,TGTGCCAGCAAACCTACAGGCACAGATACGCAGTATTTT
-,-,TRBV7-3,TRBJ1-1,CASSLGQLNTEAFF,TGTGCCAGCAGCTTAGGACAGCTGAACACTGAAGCTTTCTTT
TRBD1,-,TRBV6-5,TRBJ2-1,CASSYWDRANEQFF,TGTGCCAGCAGTTACTGGGACAGGGCGAATGAGCAGTTCTTC
-,-,TRBV5-1,TRBJ2-6,CASSLRFSGANVLTF,TGCGCCAGCAGCTTACGGTTCTCTGGGGCCAACGTCCTGACTTTC
-,-,TRBV5-1,TRBJ1-1,CASSLAGGAGSQAFF,TGCGCCAGCAGCTTGGCGGGGGGCGCGGGTAGCCAAGCTTTCTTT